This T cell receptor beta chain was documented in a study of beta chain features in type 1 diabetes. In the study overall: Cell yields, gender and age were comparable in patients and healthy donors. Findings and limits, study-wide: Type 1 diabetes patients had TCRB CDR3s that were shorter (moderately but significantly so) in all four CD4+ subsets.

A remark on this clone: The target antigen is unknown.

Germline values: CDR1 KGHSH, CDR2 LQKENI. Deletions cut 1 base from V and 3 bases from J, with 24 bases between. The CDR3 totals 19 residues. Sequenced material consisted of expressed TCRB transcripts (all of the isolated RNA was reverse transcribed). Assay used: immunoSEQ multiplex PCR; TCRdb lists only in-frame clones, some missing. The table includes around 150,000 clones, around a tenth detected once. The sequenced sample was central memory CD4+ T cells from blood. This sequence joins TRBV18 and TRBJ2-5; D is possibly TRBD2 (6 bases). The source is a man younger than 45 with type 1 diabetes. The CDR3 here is CASSPLELELAADKETQYF. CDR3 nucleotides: TGTGCCAGCTCACCACTTGAACTAGAGTTAGCGGCGGACAAAGAGACCCAGTACTTC.